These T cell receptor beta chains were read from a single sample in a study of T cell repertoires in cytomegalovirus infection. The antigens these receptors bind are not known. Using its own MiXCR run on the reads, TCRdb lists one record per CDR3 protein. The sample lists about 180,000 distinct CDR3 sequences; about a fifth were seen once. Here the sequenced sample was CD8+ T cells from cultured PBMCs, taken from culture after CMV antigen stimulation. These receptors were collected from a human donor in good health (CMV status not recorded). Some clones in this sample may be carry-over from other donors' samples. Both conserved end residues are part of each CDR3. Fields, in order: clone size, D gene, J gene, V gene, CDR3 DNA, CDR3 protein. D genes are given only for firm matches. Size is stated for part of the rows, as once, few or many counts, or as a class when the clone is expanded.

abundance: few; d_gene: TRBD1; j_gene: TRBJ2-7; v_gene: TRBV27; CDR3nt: TGTGCCAGCAGTTTAACAGGGGGTAGCTCCTACGAGCAGTACTTC; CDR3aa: CASSLTGGSSYEQYF
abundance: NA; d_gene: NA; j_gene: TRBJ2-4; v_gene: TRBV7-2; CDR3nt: TGTGCCAGCAGTCGACCACACCCAGCCAAAAACATTCAGTACTTC; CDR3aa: CASSRPHPAKNIQYF
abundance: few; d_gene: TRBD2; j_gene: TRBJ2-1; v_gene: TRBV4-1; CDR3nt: TGCGCCAGCAGCCAAGATCGGGGAACTAGCGATGAGCAGTTCTTC; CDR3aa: CASSQDRGTSDEQFF
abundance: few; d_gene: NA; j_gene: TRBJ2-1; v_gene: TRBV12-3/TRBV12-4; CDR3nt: TGTGCCAGCAGTTTCGCTGGTGAGCAGTTCTTC; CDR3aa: CASSFAGEQFF
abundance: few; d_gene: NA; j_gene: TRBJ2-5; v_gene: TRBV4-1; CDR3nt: TGCGCCAGCAGCCAAGATCCGGCAGTCGAAGAGACCCAGTACTTC; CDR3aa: CASSQDPAVEETQYF
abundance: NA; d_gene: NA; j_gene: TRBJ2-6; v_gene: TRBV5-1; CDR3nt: TGCGCCAGCAGCCCGCATGTAATGCTGTCGCCCAACGTCCTGACTTTC; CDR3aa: CASSPHVMLSPNVLTF
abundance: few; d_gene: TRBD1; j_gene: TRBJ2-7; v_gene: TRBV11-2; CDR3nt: TGTGCCAGCAGCCGCGGACAGGGGCTGAGGGAGCAGTACTTC; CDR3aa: CASSRGQGLREQYF
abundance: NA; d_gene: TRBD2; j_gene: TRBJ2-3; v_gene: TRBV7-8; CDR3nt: TGTGCCAGCAGCAAAGCGGGGACCAACACAGATACGCAGTATTTT; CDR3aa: CASSKAGTNTDTQYF
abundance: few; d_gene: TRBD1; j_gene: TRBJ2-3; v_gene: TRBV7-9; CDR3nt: TGTGCCAGCAGCAGGACAGGGACAGACACAGATACGCAGTATTTT; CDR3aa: CASSRTGTDTDTQYF
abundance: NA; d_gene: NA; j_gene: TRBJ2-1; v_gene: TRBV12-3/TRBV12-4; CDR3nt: TGTGCCAGCAGTTGGGTTTCGGGTTACAATGAGCAGTTCTTC; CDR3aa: CASSWVSGYNEQFF
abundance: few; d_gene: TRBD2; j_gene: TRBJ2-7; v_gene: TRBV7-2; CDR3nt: TGTGCCAGCAGCCCCCGGACTAGCGGGAGATCCTACGAGCAGTACTTC; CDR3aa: CASSPRTSGRSYEQYF
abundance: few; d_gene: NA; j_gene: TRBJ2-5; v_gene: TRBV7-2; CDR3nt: TGTGCCAGCAGCCCCCCCGGGGGGCCGTTCGAGACCCAGTACTTC; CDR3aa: CASSPPGGPFETQYF
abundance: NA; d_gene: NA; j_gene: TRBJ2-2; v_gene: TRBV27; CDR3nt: TGTGCCAGCAGTTCAACAACAGGGTGGTACACCGGGGAGCTGTTTTTT; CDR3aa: CASSSTTGWYTGELFF
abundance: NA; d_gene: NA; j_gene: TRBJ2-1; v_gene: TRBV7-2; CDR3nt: TGTGCCAGCAGCTGGGCCAATGAGCAGTTCTTC; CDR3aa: CASSWANEQFF
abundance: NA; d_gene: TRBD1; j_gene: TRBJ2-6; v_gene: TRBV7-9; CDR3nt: TGTGCCAGCAGACCTGGGACAGGGGATGGGGCCAACGTCCTGACTTTC; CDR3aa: CASRPGTGDGANVLTF
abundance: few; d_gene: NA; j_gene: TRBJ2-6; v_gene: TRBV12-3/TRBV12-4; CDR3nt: TGTGCCAGCAGTTTGGGGCCAGGGTTAACCTCTGGGGCCAACGTCCTGACTTTC; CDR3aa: CASSLGPGLTSGANVLTF
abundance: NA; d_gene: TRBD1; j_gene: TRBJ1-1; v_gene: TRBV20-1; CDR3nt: TGCAGTGCTAGAGATCGACAGGGAATTGGTGAAGCTTTCTTT; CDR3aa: CSARDRQGIGEAFF
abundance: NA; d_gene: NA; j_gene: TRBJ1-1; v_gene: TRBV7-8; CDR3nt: TGTGCCAGCAGCCCTAAAGGGGGGCTCCTGAACACTGAAGCTTTCTTT; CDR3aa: CASSPKGGLLNTEAFF
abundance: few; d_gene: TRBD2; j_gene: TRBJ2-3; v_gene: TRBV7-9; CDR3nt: TGTGCCAGCAGCCCATCACTAGCGGGGGGCACAGATACGCAGTATTTT; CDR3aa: CASSPSLAGGTDTQYF
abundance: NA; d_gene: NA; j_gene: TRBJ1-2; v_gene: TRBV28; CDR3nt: TGTGCCAGCAGTTTTGGCAGCTATGGCTACACCTTC; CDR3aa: CASSFGSYGYTF
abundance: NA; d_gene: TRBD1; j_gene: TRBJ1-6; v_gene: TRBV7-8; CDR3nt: TGTGCCAGCAGCAATACTTCGGGACAGGGGATTAATTCACCCCTCCACTTT; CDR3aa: CASSNTSGQGINSPLHF
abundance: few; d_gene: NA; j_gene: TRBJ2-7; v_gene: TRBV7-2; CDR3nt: TGTGCCAGCAGCTTGGGGGCGGGGAATCCGTACTTC; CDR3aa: CASSLGAGNPYF
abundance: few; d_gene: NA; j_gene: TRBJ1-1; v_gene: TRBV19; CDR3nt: TGTGCCAGCGCCTTGACAGCGACGAACACTGAAGCTTTCTTT; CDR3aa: CASALTATNTEAFF
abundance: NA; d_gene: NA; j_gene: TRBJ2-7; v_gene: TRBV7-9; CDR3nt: TGTGCCAGCAGCGGATACCCCGGGACGGACTCCTACGAGCAGTACTTC; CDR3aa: CASSGYPGTDSYEQYF
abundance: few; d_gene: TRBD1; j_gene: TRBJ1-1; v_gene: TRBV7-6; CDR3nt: TGTGCCAGCAGCTTAGCCAGACAGGGGACAAACACTGAAGCTTTCTTT; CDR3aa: CASSLARQGTNTEAFF
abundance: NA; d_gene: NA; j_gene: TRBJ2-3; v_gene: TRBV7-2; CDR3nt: TGTGCCAGCAGCTTAGCACGTGCGGGCCCGCTCCTGGATACGCAGTATTTT; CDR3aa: CASSLARAGPLLDTQYF
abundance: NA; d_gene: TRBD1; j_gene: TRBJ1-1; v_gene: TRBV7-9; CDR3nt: TGTGCCAGCAGGGGGACAGGGAGGGTCACTGAAGCTTTCTTT; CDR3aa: CASRGTGRVTEAFF
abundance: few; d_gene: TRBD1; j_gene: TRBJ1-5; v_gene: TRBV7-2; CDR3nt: TGTGCCAGCAGCAGGACAGGGGGCGGCAATCAGCCCCAGCATTTT; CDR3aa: CASSRTGGGNQPQHF
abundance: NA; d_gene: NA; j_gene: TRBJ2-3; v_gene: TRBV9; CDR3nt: TGTGCCAGCAGCCAGCGAGGGAGGCCCCCGACAGATACGCAGTATTTT; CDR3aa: CASSQRGRPPTDTQYF
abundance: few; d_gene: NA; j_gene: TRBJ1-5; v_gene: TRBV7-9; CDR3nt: TGTGCCAGCAGCCCGGCGGTCAGCAATCAGCCCCAGCATTTT; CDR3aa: CASSPAVSNQPQHF
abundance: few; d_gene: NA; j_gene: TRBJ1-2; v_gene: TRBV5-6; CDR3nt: TGTGCCAGCAGCTCGGATGAAGGGGTAGATGGCTACACCTTC; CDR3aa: CASSSDEGVDGYTF
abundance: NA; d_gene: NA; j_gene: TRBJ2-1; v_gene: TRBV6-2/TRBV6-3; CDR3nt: TGTGCCAGCAGTTACGTATCATGGGTGGGAAGCTCCTACAATGAGCAGTTCTTC; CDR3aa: CASSYVSWVGSSYNEQFF
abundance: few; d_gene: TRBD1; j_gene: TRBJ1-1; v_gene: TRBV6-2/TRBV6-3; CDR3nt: TGTGCCAGCAGTTACTCCCGGACAGGGGTCAGAGGCACTGAAGCTTTCTTT; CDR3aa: CASSYSRTGVRGTEAFF
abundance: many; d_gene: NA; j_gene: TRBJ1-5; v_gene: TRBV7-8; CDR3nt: TGTGCCAGCAGCATCGACGTCAGCAATCAGCCCCAGCATTTT; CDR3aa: CASSIDVSNQPQHF
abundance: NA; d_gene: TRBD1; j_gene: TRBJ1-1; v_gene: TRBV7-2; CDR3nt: TGTGCCAGCAGCGCCAGGGGGCTCGGCACTGAAGCTTTCTTT; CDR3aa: CASSARGLGTEAFF
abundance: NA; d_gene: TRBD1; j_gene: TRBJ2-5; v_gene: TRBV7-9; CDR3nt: TGTGCCAGCAGCTTAGCGGGACAGGCGATTACTCAAGAGACCCAGTACTTC; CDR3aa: CASSLAGQAITQETQYF
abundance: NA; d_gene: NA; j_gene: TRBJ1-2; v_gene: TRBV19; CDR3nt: TGTGCCAGTAGTATAACGTTCGGGGGTTACTATGGCTACACCTTC; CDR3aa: CASSITFGGYYGYTF
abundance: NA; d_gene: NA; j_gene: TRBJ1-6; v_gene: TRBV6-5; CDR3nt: TGTGCCAAGGCCAAAAAGGCTAATTCACCCCTCCACTTT; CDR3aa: CAKAKKANSPLHF
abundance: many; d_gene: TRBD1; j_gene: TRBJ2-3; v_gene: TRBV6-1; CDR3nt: TGTGCCAGCAGGTTGGGACAGGGGGAAGCAGATACGCAGTATTTT; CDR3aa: CASRLGQGEADTQYF
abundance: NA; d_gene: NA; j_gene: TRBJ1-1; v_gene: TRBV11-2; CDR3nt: TGTGCCAGCAGCTTGGGTGGGGCGACTTTCTTT; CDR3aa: CASSLGGATFF
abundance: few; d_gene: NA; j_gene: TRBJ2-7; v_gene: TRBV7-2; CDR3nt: TGTGCCAGCAGCTCGGGACGCAACTCCTACGAGCAGTACTTC; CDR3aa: CASSSGRNSYEQYF
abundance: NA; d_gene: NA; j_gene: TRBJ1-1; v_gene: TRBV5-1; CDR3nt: TGCGCCAGCAACTGGGGCACTGAAGCTTTCTTT; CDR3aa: CASNWGTEAFF
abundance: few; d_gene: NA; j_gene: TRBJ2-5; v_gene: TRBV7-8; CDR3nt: TGTGCCAGCAGCTTAGATCCGGCCGGAGAGACCCAGTACTTC; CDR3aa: CASSLDPAGETQYF
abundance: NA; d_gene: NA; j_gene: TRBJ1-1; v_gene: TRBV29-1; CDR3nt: TGCAGCGTTCTACTTGCACACAACACTGAAGCTTTCTTT; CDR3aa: CSVLLAHNTEAFF
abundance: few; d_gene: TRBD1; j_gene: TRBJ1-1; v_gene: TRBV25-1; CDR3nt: TGTGCCAGCAGGGGACAGGGGGCCCTCGGAGCTTTCTTT; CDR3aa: CASRGQGALGAFF
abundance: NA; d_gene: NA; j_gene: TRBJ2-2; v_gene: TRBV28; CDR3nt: TGTGCCAGCAGTTTATGGTTGCAGGGTGTGGAAACCGGGGAGCTGTTTTTT; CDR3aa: CASSLWLQGVETGELFF
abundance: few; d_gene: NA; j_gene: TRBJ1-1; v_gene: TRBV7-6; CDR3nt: TGTGCCAGCAGGGCCCCCGAAGAGGAAGCTTTCTTT; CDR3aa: CASRAPEEEAFF
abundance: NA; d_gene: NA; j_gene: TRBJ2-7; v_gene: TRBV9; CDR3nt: TGTGCCAGCAGCGTAGGCCAGAGCTACGAGCAGTACTTC; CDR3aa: CASSVGQSYEQYF
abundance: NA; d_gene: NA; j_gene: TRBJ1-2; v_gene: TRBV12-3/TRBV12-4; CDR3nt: TGTGCCAGCACCCCCCGACAGGTCACCGGAGTCTGGGGCTACACCTTC; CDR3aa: CASTPRQVTGVWGYTF
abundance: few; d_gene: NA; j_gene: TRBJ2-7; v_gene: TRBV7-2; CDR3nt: TGTGCCAGCAGCTTAGCCGTCACCCCGAGGACAACTCTCTGGGAGCAGTACTTC; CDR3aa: CASSLAVTPRTTLWEQYF
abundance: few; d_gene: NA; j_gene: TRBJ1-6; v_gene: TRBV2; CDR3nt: TGTGCCAGCAGTCCCCCGACCGGGAGCCCCTATTCACCCCTCCACTTT; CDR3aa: CASSPPTGSPYSPLHF
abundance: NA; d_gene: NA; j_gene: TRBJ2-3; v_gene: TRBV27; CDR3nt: TGTGCCAGCAGTTTAACCTCGGGGACAGATACGCAGTATTTT; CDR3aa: CASSLTSGTDTQYF
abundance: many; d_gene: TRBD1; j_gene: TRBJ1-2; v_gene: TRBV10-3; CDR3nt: TGTGCCATCAGTGATTCCGGGACAGTGAGTAACTATGGCTACACCTTC; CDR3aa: CAISDSGTVSNYGYTF
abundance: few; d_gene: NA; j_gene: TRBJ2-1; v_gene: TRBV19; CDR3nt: TGTGCCAGTAGCCAACAGGGCTCCTACAATGAGCAGTTCTTC; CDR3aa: CASSQQGSYNEQFF
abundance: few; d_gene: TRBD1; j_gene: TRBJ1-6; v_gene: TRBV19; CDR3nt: TGTGCCAGTTCCCCCGGACAGGGCCATAATTCACCCCTCCACTTT; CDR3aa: CASSPGQGHNSPLHF
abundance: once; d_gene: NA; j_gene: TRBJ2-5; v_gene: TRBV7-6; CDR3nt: TGTGCCAGCAGCTTAAACAGGGTTGAGGATGAGACCCAGTACTTC; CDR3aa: CASSLNRVEDETQYF